These 26 T cell receptor beta chains came from one sample sequenced in a study of Ad26.COV2.S vaccination and SARS-CoV-2 variants (dated by TCRdb to about 2021). The sample's treatment or condition label, in plain terms: roughly 18 received Ad26.COV2.S at low or high dose, single or two shots; about 5 received placebo; per-sample allocation not given. Repertoires of vaccine and placebo recipients were sequenced from samples taken on day 63 after the first injection. Receptors were amplified or captured by the immunoSEQ multiplex PCR assay. TCRdb holds this immuneACCESS table with in-frame rearrangements only. Some clones are missing; in checked studies, unresolved V genes explain under half, and the rest has no known cause. The sample table contains roughly 700,000 clones; only one count was recorded for roughly 90% of them. The ten largest clonotypes hold about 1.5% of the sample. Sequenced material: peripheral blood, taken in a trial of Ad26.COV2.S vaccine versus placebo. The source of these receptors is a person aged 18-60 years who received the Ad26.COV2.S COVID-19 vaccine or a placebo.

This clone was observed many times. The chain links TRBV30 to TRBJ2-7; 11 bases map to TRBD2. CDR3 length: 16 amino acids. The V gene end was trimmed by 0 bases and the J gene end by 2 bases; junction bases not matched to a gene: 6. From germline, CDR1 is GTSNPN and CDR2 SVGIG (reference sequence). The DNA for the CDR3 is TGTGCCTGGAGTGTATTAGCGGGGGGGCGAACCTACGAGCAGTACTTC. Its translation is CAWSVLAGGRTYEQYF.

This chain joins TRBV2 and TRBJ1-1; D might be TRBD1 (5 bases). CDR1 is SNHLY, CDR2 FYNNEI, per germline. CDR3 length: 14 amino acids. Trimming pared 6 bases from V and 6 bases from J, leaving 17 bases between. In DNA form, the CDR3 reads TGTGCCAGCAGCTCCTACAGGATTTTGGCTGAAGCTTTCTTT. Encoded protein: CASSSYRILAEAFF.

This chain links TRBV11-1 with TRBJ2-5, with D possibly TRBD2 on 5 matching bases. The CDR3 consists of 14 residues. V was clipped by 7 bases and J by 1 base, with 13 bases between them. The germline V gene encodes CDR1 SGHAT and CDR2 FQDESV (reference sequence). The CDR3 reads CASTQEAAQETQYF. The CDR3 DNA is TGTGCCAGCACCCAGGAGGCGGCCCAAGAGACCCAGTACTTC.

The chain uses TRBV25-1 and TRBJ2-5; TRBD1 matches 12 bases. Germline loops: CDR1 MGHDK, CDR2 SYGVNS. V shed 3 bases, J shed 6 bases, and the junction held 5 bases outside the gene matches. CDR3 length equals 15 residues. This CDR3 reads CASSDSGTGGQTQYF. The CDR3 region has the DNA TGTGCCAGCAGTGACTCCGGGACAGGGGGCCAGACCCAGTACTTC. The complete variable domain, with remaining parts taken from reference TRBV25-1 and TRBJ2-5, reads EADIYQTPRYLVIGTGKKITLECSQTMGHDKMYWYQQDPGMELHLIHYSYGVNSTEKGDLSSESTVSRIRTEHFPLTLESARPSHTSQYLCASSDSGTGGQTQYFGPGTRLLVL.

The chain employs TRBV9 and TRBJ2-1; 8 nucleotides align to TRBD2. The V gene's germline CDR1 is SGDLS and CDR2 YYNGEE. The CDR3 consists of 17 residues. V dropped 0 bases and J dropped 6; count of bases not matched to a gene: 11. CDR3 in amino acids: CASSVGPGTRQVNEQFF. The CDR3 coding sequence is TGTGCCAGCAGCGTAGGCCCCGGGACTAGACAAGTCAATGAGCAGTTCTTC.

The CDR3 region has the DNA TGTGCCAGCAGCTTCCCCCAAGAGGGGAACTATGGCTACACCTTC. This sequence encodes CASSFPQEGNYGYTF. The chain has TRBV21-1 and TRBJ1-2. TRBV21-1 is shown as a pseudogene. The CDR3 contains 15 residues.

This clone was seen a single time. The gene calls are TRBV5-6 and TRBJ2-5; D tentatively fits TRBD1 or TRBD2 (5 bases each). The CDR3 runs 15 residues. Germline V lookup: CDR1 SGHDT, CDR2 YYEEEE. V was trimmed by 7 bases and J by 1 base, leaving 17 bases between them. The CDR3 sequence is CASERGEITQETQYF. CDR3 DNA: TGTGCCAGCGAGAGAGGGGAAATAACCCAAGAGACCCAGTACTTC.

This chain uses TRBV24-1 with TRBJ2-7; D possibly uses TRBD1 or TRBD2 (6 bases each). Germline CDR1 and CDR2: KGHDR and SFDVKD. The V end lost 3 bases, the J end lost 4 bases, and 9 bases lay between the germline ends. The length of the CDR3 is 13 residues. CDR3 sequence reads: CATSDTGTYEQYF. The CDR3 DNA reads as TGTGCCACCAGTGATACAGGGACTTACGAGCAGTACTTC.

This clone was found many times. The J gene is TRBJ1-5, the V gene TRBV4-1, with TRBD1 matching 10 bases. The CDR3 is 15 amino acids. Germline CDR1 and CDR2: MGHRA and YSYEKL. V shed 3 bases and J 4 bases; nucleotides not matched to a gene: 3. The CDR3 loop reads CASSHRDRGNQPQHF. The DNA of the CDR3 is TGCGCCAGCAGCCATAGGGACAGGGGAAATCAGCCCCAGCATTTT.

This chain joins TRBV5-4 and TRBJ1-6; a weak D match, TRBD1 (5 bases). The CDR3 consists of 18 residues. V gave up 2 bases and J gave up 4 bases, with 19 bases separating them. Per the germline V gene, CDR1 is SGHNT and CDR2 is YYREEE (reference sequence). CDR3 loop: CASSFLYRGSRYNSPLHF. CDR3 DNA: TGTGCCAGCAGCTTCCTCTATCGGGGGAGTCGTTATAATTCACCCCTCCACTTT.

This chain uses TRBV27 with TRBJ1-2, with D possibly matching TRBD1 (5 bases). V lost 7 bases and J 4 bases, leaving 16 bases between the germline ends. The germline CDR1 and CDR2 sequences are MNHEY and SMNVEV (reference sequence). The CDR3 is made up of 14 amino acids. The CDR3: CASTPAGAGYGYTF. In DNA form, the CDR3 reads TGTGCCAGCACCCCGGCCGGGGCAGGCTATGGCTACACCTTC.

The chain has TRBV11-2 and TRBJ2-7, with 15 bases identical to TRBD2. This CDR3 contains 16 residues. V was pared by 4 bases and J by 5 bases, with 6 bases of the junction left unmatched. Looked up from germline, CDR1 is SGHAT and CDR2 is FQNNGV. DNA of the CDR3: TGTGCCAGCAGCTCAAGGACTAGCGGGAGGGTCGACGAGCAGTACTTC. Encoded protein: CASSSRTSGRVDEQYF.

The chain joins TRBV5-4 to TRBJ1-2; TRBD1 agrees at 7 bases. J was trimmed by 0 bases and V by 5 bases; bases with no gene match: 16. Germline V CDR1 and CDR2: SGHNT, YYREEE (reference sequence). The CDR3 runs to 18 residues. Here the CDR3 reads CASSPPYRGLQSNYGYTF. The CDR3 DNA reads TGTGCCAGCAGTCCCCCTTACAGGGGACTCCAGTCTAACTATGGCTACACCTTC. The full variable domain, its missing parts supplied by reference TRBV5-4 and TRBJ1-2, is ETGVTQSPTHLIKTRGQQVTLRCSSQSGHNTVSWYQQALGQGPQFIFQYYREEENGRGNFPPRFSGLQFPNYSSELNVNALELDDSALYLCASSPPYRGLQSNYGYTFGSGTRLTVV.

The chain uses TRBV30 and TRBJ1-6; TRBD1 agrees at 7 bases. V lost 0 bases, J lost 10 bases, and 6 bases stayed unmatched. CDR1 is GTSNPN and CDR2 is SVGIG in the germline V gene (reference sequence). The CDR3 has 14 amino acids. The CDR3 region is CAWSVRQGDSPLHF. The CDR3 DNA sequence: TGTGCCTGGAGTGTACGACAGGGTGACTCACCCCTCCACTTT.

The V gene is TRBV6-5, the J gene TRBJ2-7, with 7 bases fitting TRBD1. Trimming removed 6 bases from V and 4 bases from J; junction bases left unmatched: 6. The germline gives CDR1 MNHEY, CDR2 SVGAGI. The CDR3 has 13 amino acids. As DNA, the CDR3 is TGTGCCAGCAGCTTCAGGGGGATGTACGAGCAGTACTTC. It specifies CASSFRGMYEQYF.

In the case of this clone: Other DNA sequences of this sample code for an identical CDR3. This chain uses TRBV6-5 with TRBJ2-7; a weak D match, TRBD1 (5 bases). The V and J ends lost 2 bases and 0 bases respectively, with 8 bases between them. The germline V gene has CDR1 MNHEY and CDR2 SVGAGI. The CDR3 length is 14 residues. The CDR3 here is CASSYRGNSYEQYF. CDR3 nucleotides: TGTGCCAGCAGTTACAGGGGTAACTCCTACGAGCAGTACTTC.

In its sample, this clone was seen a few times. The chain combines TRBV4-2 with TRBJ1-2; 8 positions agree with TRBD1. The J segment lost 0 bases and the V segment lost 2 bases, leaving 8 bases of the junction unmatched. CDR3 length equals 17 residues. Looked up from germline, CDR1 is LGHNA and CDR2 is YNFKEQ. CDR3 loop: CASSQSEGQATNYGYTF. The DNA for the CDR3 is TGTGCCAGCAGCCAATCTGAGGGACAGGCGACTAACTATGGCTACACCTTC.

The chain links TRBV11-2 to TRBJ2-1, with D uncertain. The CDR3 is 15 amino acids. With 4 bases removed from V and 0 bases from J, the gap between germline ends came to 10 bases. Per the germline V gene, CDR1 is SGHAT and CDR2 is FQNNGV. The DNA for the CDR3 is TGTGCCAGCAGCTCCAGTTATAGCTCCTACAATGAGCAGTTCTTC. Its translation is CASSSSYSSYNEQFF.

The chain employs TRBV4-3 and TRBJ1-3; 8 nucleotides agree with TRBD1. Germline V gives CDR1 LGHNA, CDR2 YSLEER. V was clipped by 4 bases and J by 4 bases; unmatched bases: 3. The CDR3 runs to 14 residues. The CDR3 region has the DNA TGCGCCAGCAGCCTGGGACAGGAGGGAAACACCATATATTTT. Translated, it gives CASSLGQEGNTIYF.

This rearrangement joins TRBV30 to TRBJ1-2, with TRBD1 as a possible D gene (5 bases). The CDR3 totals 14 residues. Trimming pared 3 bases from V and 0 bases from J, leaving 11 bases between. Per germline, CDR1 GTSNPN and CDR2 SVGIG (reference sequence). CDR3 sequence reads: CAWSRDRANYGYTF. For the CDR3, the DNA is TGTGCCTGGAGCCGGGACCGAGCTAACTATGGCTACACCTTC. Variable domain in full (rest from reference TRBV30 and TRBJ1-2): SQTIHQWPATLVQPVGSPLSLECTVEGTSNPNLYWYRQAAGRGLQLLFYSVGIGQISSEVPQNLSASRPQDRQFILSSKKLLLSDSGFYLCAWSRDRANYGYTFGSGTRLTVV.

This chain connects TRBV5-6 to TRBJ2-5; perhaps TRBD2 as D (5 bases). V was cut by 2 bases and J by 5 bases, with 10 bases left in between. There are 13 residues in the CDR3. Germline V gives CDR1 SGHDT, CDR2 YYEEEE. This CDR3 is CASSFDSGETQYF. In DNA form, the CDR3 reads TGTGCCAGCAGCTTCGACTCGGGGGAGACCCAGTACTTC. The full variable domain, completed using reference TRBV5-6 and TRBJ2-5, is DAGVTQSPTHLIKTRGQQVTLRCSPKSGHDTVSWYQQALGQGPQFIFQYYEEEERQRGNFPDRFSGHQFPNYSSELNVNALLLGDSALYLCASSFDSGETQYFGPGTRLLVL.

The chain links TRBV30 to TRBJ1-5; a possible D gene is TRBD1 (5 bases). Trimming took off 0 bases at V and 1 base at J, with 13 bases between the two ends. The CDR3 runs to 16 residues. Per germline, CDR1 GTSNPN and CDR2 SVGIG (reference sequence). The CDR3 protein is CAWSVGAGWSNQPQHF. CDR3 in DNA: TGTGCCTGGAGTGTAGGGGCAGGGTGGAGCAATCAGCCCCAGCATTTT.

The V call is TRBV9, the J call TRBJ1-5; no clear D. The CDR3 has 14 residues. With 3 bases removed from V and 2 bases from J, the gap between germline ends came to 9 bases. Germline CDR1 reads SGDLS; CDR2 reads YYNGEE. This chain's CDR3 is CASSEGAGNQPQHF. The CDR3 DNA reads as TGTGCCAGCAGCGAGGGTGCGGGCAATCAGCCCCAGCATTTT.

This clone is a singleton in its sample. The chain employs TRBV11-2 and TRBJ1-6, with 8 bases that match TRBD1. Trimming at V came to 5 bases and at J to 9 bases, leaving 6 bases not matched to a gene. Germline lookup yields CDR1 SGHAT and CDR2 FQNNGV. CDR3 size: 14 residues. CDR3 amino acids: CASSQGQAPSPLHF. The DNA for the CDR3 is TGTGCCAGCAGCCAGGGACAGGCTCCTTCACCCCTCCACTTT. The variable domain in full, with the rest retrieved from reference TRBV11-2 and TRBJ1-6, is EAGVAQSPRYKIIEKRQSVAFWCNPISGHATLYWYQQILGQGPKLLIQFQNNGVVDDSQLPKDRFSAERLKGVDSTLKIQPAKLEDSAVYLCASSQGQAPSPLHFGNGTRLTVT.

The chain couples TRBV7-6 to TRBJ2-7, with 8 bases matching TRBD2. From germline, CDR1 is SGHVS and CDR2 FNYEAQ. The V gene end was trimmed by 1 base and the J gene end by 3 bases; junction bases not matched to a gene: 5. This CDR3 has 15 amino acids. Here the CDR3 DNA reads TGTGCCAGCAGCTTAGGGGGACTAGACGACTACGAGCAGTACTTC. Translated: CASSLGGLDDYEQYF.

The chain couples TRBV10-3 to TRBJ1-1; TRBD1 is a possible D gene (5 bases). Germline CDR1 and CDR2: ENHRY and SYGVKD. The V end was cut by 2 bases, the J end by 6 bases, with 7 bases between. The CDR3 contains 12 residues. CDR3 sequence: CAISERGAEAFF. CDR3 coding DNA: TGTGCCATCAGTGAGCGAGGGGCTGAAGCTTTCTTT.